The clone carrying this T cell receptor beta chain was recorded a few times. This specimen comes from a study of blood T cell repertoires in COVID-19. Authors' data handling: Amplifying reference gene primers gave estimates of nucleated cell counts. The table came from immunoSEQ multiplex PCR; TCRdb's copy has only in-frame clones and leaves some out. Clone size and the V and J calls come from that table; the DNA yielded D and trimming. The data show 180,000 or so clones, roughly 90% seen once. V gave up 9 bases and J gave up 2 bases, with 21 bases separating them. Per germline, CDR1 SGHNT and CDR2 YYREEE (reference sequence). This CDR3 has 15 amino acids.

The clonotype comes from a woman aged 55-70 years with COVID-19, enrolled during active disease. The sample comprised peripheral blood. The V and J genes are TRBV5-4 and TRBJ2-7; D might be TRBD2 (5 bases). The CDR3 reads CATKLGSGLPYEQYF. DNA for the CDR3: TGTGCCACAAAGCTTGGGAGCGGCCTTCCCTACGAGCAGTACTTC.